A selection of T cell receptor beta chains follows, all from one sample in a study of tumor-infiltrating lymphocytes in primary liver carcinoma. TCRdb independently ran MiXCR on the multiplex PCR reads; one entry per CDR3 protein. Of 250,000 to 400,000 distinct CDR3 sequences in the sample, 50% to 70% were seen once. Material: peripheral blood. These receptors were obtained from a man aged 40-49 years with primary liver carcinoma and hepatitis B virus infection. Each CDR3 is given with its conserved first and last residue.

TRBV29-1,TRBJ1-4,CSAGNTENLFF
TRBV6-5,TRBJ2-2,CASSYRTVNTGELFF
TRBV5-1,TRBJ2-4,CASSTEGSNIQYF
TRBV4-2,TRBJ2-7,CASSPGETYEQHF
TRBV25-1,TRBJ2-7,CASKTSHRWEQYF
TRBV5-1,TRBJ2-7,CASSFECRAYEQYF
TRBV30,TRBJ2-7,CAWSVLAGEKQYF
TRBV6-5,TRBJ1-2,CASTTGGSNYDYTF
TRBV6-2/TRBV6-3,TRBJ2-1,CASSYDRGRAPYNEQFF
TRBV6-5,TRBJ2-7,CASSSPGLAGALGEQYF
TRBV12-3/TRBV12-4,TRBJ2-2,CASSPDWMGTGELFF
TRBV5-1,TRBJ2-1,CASSLEGTSYNEQFF
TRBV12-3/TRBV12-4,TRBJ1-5,CVSSSAGNQPQHF
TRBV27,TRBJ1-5,CASSLGGINQPQHF
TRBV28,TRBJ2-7,CASSSAGYDQYF
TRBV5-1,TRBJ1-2,CASSLEGLGYTF
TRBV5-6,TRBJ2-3,CASSRQCGPRGRTDTQYF
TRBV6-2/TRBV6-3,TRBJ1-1,CASSPTGGHANTEAFF
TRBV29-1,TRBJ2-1,CSVTQGIDGQFF
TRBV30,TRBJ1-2,CAWSDRDIAYGYTF
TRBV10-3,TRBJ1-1,CVISQLDRGGDTEAFF
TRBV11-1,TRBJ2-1,CASGPARRTYNEQFF
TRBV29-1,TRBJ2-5,CSVENRRETQYF
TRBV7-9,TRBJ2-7,CASSLLGTSGEQYF
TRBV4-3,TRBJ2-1,CASSQAGTSGYNEQFF
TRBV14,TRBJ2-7,CVSSQVIRAEQYF
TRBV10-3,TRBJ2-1,CAISQGRYEHFF
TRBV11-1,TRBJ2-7,CASSLGGTVEIYEQYF
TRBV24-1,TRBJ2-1,CATRDGTFSYNEQSF
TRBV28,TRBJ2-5,CASSSEAGGRETQYF
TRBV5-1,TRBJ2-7,CASSFRGQGYEQYF
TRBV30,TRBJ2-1,CAWTNYSEHFF
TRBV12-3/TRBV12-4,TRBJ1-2,CASNLVGDGYAF
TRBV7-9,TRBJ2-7,CARSARGYEQYF
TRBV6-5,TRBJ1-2,CASSYSMTRGANYGYTF
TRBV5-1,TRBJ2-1,CASSLKDSYNEQVF
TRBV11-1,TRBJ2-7,CASGMTVVTGEQYF
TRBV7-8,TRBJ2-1,CASSYGRAGSNEQFF
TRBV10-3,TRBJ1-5,CAIRQTGDDQPQHF
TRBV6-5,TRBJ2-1,CAGSYSGVPGRSYNEQFF
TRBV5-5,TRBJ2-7,CTSSLRTVSYEQYF
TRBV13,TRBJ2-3,CVSSLGPLAGGTDTQYF
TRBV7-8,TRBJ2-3,CASSNTGTNFNTQYF
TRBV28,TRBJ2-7,CASSPPRVRTGVSGYEQYF
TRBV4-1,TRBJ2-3,CANSQEKDGSVTDTQYF
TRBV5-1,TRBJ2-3,CASSGGLAGVADTQYF